These 15 T cell receptor beta chains were sequenced from one sample in a study of blood T cells in healthy people across ages. For the second PCR, which ran for about 7 to 11 cycles, a sample-barcoded 5' primer and a J-beta primer mix were used. TCRdb redid the calling of the 5' RACE reads with MiXCR, one entry per CDR3 protein. The table lists approximately 800,000 distinct CDR3 sequences, 25% to 30% of them singletons. The sample also formed part of further work on T cells of mothers and their children.

The sequenced sample was blood. The receptor set was obtained from a boy aged 10-17 years in good health.

This clonotype was counted at least ten times. Here the CDR3 DNA reads TGTGCCATCAGTGAGGGACTAGCGGACCTCTCCTACGAGCAGTACTTC. It is translated as CAISEGLADLSYEQYF. The chain recombines TRBV10-3 with TRBJ2-7; 10 bases fit TRBD2. Germline trimming cut 2 bases from V and 0 bases from J; bases unmatched to any gene: 4. Germline-derived CDR1 and CDR2 are ENHRY and SYGVKD. The length of the CDR3 is 16 residues.

This sequence joins TRBV6-1 and TRBJ2-2; 7 nucleotides match TRBD1. The germline V gene encodes CDR1 MNHNS and CDR2 SASEGT. The CDR3 covers 12 residues. V gave up 6 bases and J gave up 7 bases; unmatched junction bases: 2. CDR3 DNA sequence: TGTGCCAGCAGCGACAGGGTCGGGGAGCTGTTTTTT. It yields the protein CASSDRVGELFF.

The V and J genes are TRBV2 and TRBJ2-1; D possibly corresponds to TRBD2 (7 bases). Deletions cut 0 bases from V and 6 bases from J, with 9 bases between. The CDR3 is 14 residues long. CDR1 is SNHLY, CDR2 FYNNEI, per germline. CDR3 region: CASSEARGRNEQFF. In nucleotides, the CDR3 is TGTGCCAGCAGTGAAGCGCGGGGGCGCAATGAGCAGTTCTTC.

A note on this clonotype: Since a much larger clone is just one base distant, this may be a read error. The chain combines TRBV5-1 with TRBJ2-3, with D uncertain. The CDR3 has 12 amino acids. The germline V gene encodes CDR1 SGHRS and CDR2 YFSETQ. The V end was cut by 3 bases, the J end by 9 bases, with 11 bases between. The CDR3 DNA follows: TGCGCCAGCAGCTCGGAGACCCGAACGCAGTATTTT. This codes for CASSSETRTQYF.

This chain joins TRBV12-3 or TRBV12-4 and TRBJ2-5; unclear D gene. The J call is uncertain, as TRBJ2-1 better fits the DNA end. The CDR3 runs 12 residues. The CDR3 loop reads CASSLGVDEQFF. CDR3 nucleotide sequence: TGTGCCAGCAGTTTAGGCGTGGATGAGCAGTTCTTC.

V is TRBV7-2 and J is TRBJ1-1; the D gene is possibly TRBD1 (6 bases). The V gene lost 3 bases and the J gene lost 1 base, with 12 bases spanning the gap. Germline CDR1 is SGHTA and CDR2 is FQGNSA. This CDR3 is 15 amino acids long. The CDR3 reads CASSFWTAKNTEAFF. CDR3 sequence (DNA): TGTGCCAGCAGCTTCTGGACAGCGAAGAACACTGAAGCTTTCTTT.

This clonotype was seen a few times. CDR3 sequence reads: CASSLSGTTWGETQYF. In DNA form, the CDR3 reads TGTGCCAGCAGTTTATCCGGGACGACCTGGGGGGAGACCCAGTACTTC. The V call is TRBV28, the J call TRBJ2-1; perhaps D is TRBD1 or TRBD2 (5 bases each). The DNA end is a closer match to TRBJ2-5, so the J assignment may be wrong. There are 16 residues in the CDR3. Germline V gives CDR1 MDHEN, CDR2 SYDVKM.

This clonotype was counted between two and nine times. The J gene is TRBJ2-7, the V gene TRBV15, with 9 bases that match TRBD1. J lost 6 bases, V lost 5 bases, and 8 bases had no gene match. The CDR3 length is 14 residues. Germline CDR1 LNHNV, CDR2 YYDKDF (reference sequence). CDR3 sequence (DNA): TGTGCCACCAGCGAAAGGGACAGGGTCCCCGAGCAGTACTTC. As protein: CATSERDRVPEQYF.

The V call is TRBV6-5, the J call TRBJ2-3; 7 nucleotides match TRBD1. The germline CDR1 and CDR2 sequences are MNHEY and SVGAGI. With 4 bases clipped from V and 0 bases from J, the junction kept 4 bases outside the gene matches. The CDR3 is made up of 15 amino acids. The CDR3 DNA is TGTGCCAGCAGTTCCGGGACAGAAAGCACAGATACGCAGTATTTT. This codes for CASSSGTESTDTQYF.

This clonotype has a handful of counts. The chain's CDR3 is CSAPRRDSNEKLFF. The DNA of the CDR3 is TGCAGTGCTCCTCGCCGGGACAGCAATGAAAAACTGTTTTTT. This chain links TRBV20-1 with TRBJ1-4, with 7 bases that match TRBD1. Germline CDR1 DFQATT, CDR2 SNEGSKA (reference sequence). The CDR3 covers 14 residues. The V segment lost 5 bases and the J segment 5 bases; nucleotides outside the gene matches: 8.

This clonotype occurred a few times. V and J are TRBV10-3 and TRBJ2-1; TRBD1 matches 10 bases. The length of the CDR3 is 14 residues. The germline gives CDR1 ENHRY, CDR2 SYGVKD. The V segment lost 10 bases and the J segment 5 bases; nucleotides outside the gene matches: 8. CDR3 DNA: TGTGCCACTTCCTGGGGACAGGGGAACAATGAGCAGTTCTTC. This translates into CATSWGQGNNEQFF.

This clonotype occurred many times. J is TRBJ1-2 and V is TRBV5-1; 9 bases are shared with TRBD1. The J segment lost 0 bases and the V segment lost 4 bases, leaving 4 bases of the junction unmatched. The V gene's germline CDR1 is SGHRS and CDR2 YFSETQ. CDR3 length: 15 amino acids. The CDR3, as DNA: TGCGCCAGCAGCCTTGACAGGGGGTCTAACTATGGCTACACCTTC. This codes for CASSLDRGSNYGYTF.

The rearrangement joins TRBV7-2 to TRBJ2-7; D may be TRBD1 or TRBD2 (5 bases each). V was pared by 5 bases and J by 3 bases, with 23 bases between. Germline V CDR1 and CDR2: SGHTA, FQGNSA. The CDR3 has 17 amino acids. CDR3 in DNA: TGTGCCAGCAGCCTATTCTCCCGGGACGGCTACTTCTACGAGCAGTACTTC. Protein product: CASSLFSRDGYFYEQYF.

The chain employs TRBV4-3 and TRBJ2-4; no definite D call. The length of the CDR3 is 15 residues. Germline V gene data show CDR1 as LGHNA and CDR2 as YSLEER. V lost 4 bases to trimming and J lost 8 bases, with 18 bases between them. Here the CDR3 DNA reads TGCGCCAGCAGCCCTAACCCGAGCGTCGGGCACATTCAGTACTTC. Translating it yields CASSPNPSVGHIQYF.

Comment on this clonotype: One end of the junction is discordant with germline, which a read error may explain. This rearrangement joins TRBV6-5 to TRBJ2-5; no firm D call. CDR3 length: 13 residues. Germline CDR1 MNHEY, CDR2 SVGAGI. The CDR3 here is CASRRHPTNEQSF. DNA for the CDR3: TGTGCCAGCAGGAGGCACCCCACTAATGAGCAGTCCTTC.